The present T cell receptor beta chain was sequenced within a study of technical replicates of blood from a handful of donors. CDR1 is SGDLS, CDR2 YYNGEE, per germline. The CDR3 extends over 15 amino acids. Trimming removed 0 bases from V and 3 bases from J, with 13 bases in between. The data were produced by immunoSEQ multiplex PCR, yet TCRdb's version contains in-frame clones alone and is incomplete. The table has more than 95,000 clones, about 95% seen once. This TCR came from a human donor in good health. Sequencing used T cells isolated from PBMCs. The rearrangement joins TRBV9 to TRBJ2-7, with D perhaps matching TRBD1 (6 bases). The CDR3 sequence is CASSVGGTLYYEQYF. CDR3 sequence (DNA): TGTGCCAGCAGCGTAGGGGGGACATTATACTACGAGCAGTACTTC.